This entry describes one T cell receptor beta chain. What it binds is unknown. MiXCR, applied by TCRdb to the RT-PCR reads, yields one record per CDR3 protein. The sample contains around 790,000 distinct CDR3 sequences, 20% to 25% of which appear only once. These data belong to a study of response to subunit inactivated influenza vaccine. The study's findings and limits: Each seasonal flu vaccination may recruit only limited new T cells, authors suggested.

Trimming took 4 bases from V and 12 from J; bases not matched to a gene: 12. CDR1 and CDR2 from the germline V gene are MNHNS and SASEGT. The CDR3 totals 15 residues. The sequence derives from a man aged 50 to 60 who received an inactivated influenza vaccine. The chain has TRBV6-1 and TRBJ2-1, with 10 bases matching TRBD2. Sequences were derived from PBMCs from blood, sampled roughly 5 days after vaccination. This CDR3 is CASSGGAGGPVAQFF. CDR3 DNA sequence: TGTGCCAGCAGTGGGGGAGCGGGAGGGCCAGTCGCGCAGTTCTTC.